One and the same sample provided the 15 T cell receptor beta chains below, sequenced in a study of blood T cell repertoires in COVID-19. Sequencing used immunoSEQ multiplex PCR; TCRdb keeps in-frame clones, though not all of them. The sample consists of roughly 8,600 clones, about 88% of them appearing once. Sequences were obtained from peripheral blood. The receptor set was obtained from a human donor with active COVID-19. The donor label of this sample is uncertain.

This clone has only a few counts. The J gene is TRBJ1-2, the V gene TRBV3-1 (or the pseudogene TRBV3-2); D unresolved. The ends were cut back, 2 bases at V and 8 bases at J, with 6 bases in the middle. The CDR3 is made up of 11 amino acids. Germline CDR1 and CDR2: LGHDT and YNNKEL (reference sequence). The CDR3 nucleotides read TGTGCCAGCAGCCAATCCCTGGGCTACACCTTC. It is translated as CASSQSLGYTF.

This clone was recorded only once. CDR3 DNA sequence: TGTGCCAGCAGCTTACGTAGCGGGAGGGCTCAGGTAGAGCAGTTCTTC. It is translated as CASSLRSGRAQVEQFF. V and J are TRBV11-3 and TRBJ2-1; TRBD2 agrees at 11 bases. The CDR3 is made up of 16 amino acids. J gave up 10 bases and V 2 bases, and 10 bases lay outside the gene matches. From germline, CDR1 is SGHNT and CDR2 YENEEA.

The chain has TRBV6-6 and TRBJ1-4; TRBD1 agrees at 7 bases. Germline V CDR1 and CDR2: MNHNY, SVGAGI (reference sequence). V was clipped by 6 bases and J by 8 bases; unmatched bases: 9. The CDR3 runs to 14 residues. The CDR3 nucleotides read TGTGCCAGCAGCCACATACGGGACAGCGAAAAACTGTTTTTT. Its protein is CASSHIRDSEKLFF.

For the CDR3, the DNA is TGTGCCAGCAAAGGGGACAGAGACTACAATGAGCAGTTCTTC. Protein: CASKGDRDYNEQFF. The gene calls are TRBV28 and TRBJ2-1, with TRBD1 identical over 7 bases. The trim removed 7 bases at V and 3 bases at J, leaving 6 bases unmatched. CDR1 is MDHEN and CDR2 is SYDVKM in the germline V gene. The CDR3 runs to 14 residues.

Relative to its sample, this clone is medium-sized. The CDR3 nucleotides are TGCGCCAGCAGCTGGGACAGGAACTACGAGCAGTACTTC. Residues: CASSWDRNYEQYF. V gene TRBV5-1 combines with J gene TRBJ2-7, with TRBD1 matching over 8 bases. CDR3 size: 13 residues. Trimming took 3 bases from V and 3 from J; bases not matched to a gene: 2. Germline V gene lookup returns CDR1 SGHRS and CDR2 YFSETQ.

The V and J genes are TRBV29-1 and TRBJ2-2; 8 nucleotides line up with TRBD2. The CDR3 has 16 amino acids. Germline CDR1 SQVTM, CDR2 ANQGSEA. Unmatched junction bases numbered 12, after V lost 5 bases and J lost 4 bases. The CDR3 here is CSVMGLAGEGTGELFF. The CDR3 DNA sequence: TGCAGCGTTATGGGGCTAGCGGGTGAAGGCACCGGGGAGCTGTTTTTT.

This CDR3 reads CASSSGSGETQYF. In DNA, the CDR3 is TGTGCCAGCAGCTCGGGCAGCGGAGAGACCCAGTACTTC. The V call is TRBV5-4, the J call TRBJ2-5; D is perhaps TRBD2 (5 bases). Germline V gene sequence: CDR1 SGHNT, CDR2 YYREEE (reference sequence). V shed 3 bases and J shed 4 bases, with 10 bases lying between them. The CDR3 contains 13 residues.

The genes are TRBV19 and TRBJ1-2; D remains unclear. Trimming removed 6 bases at V and 4 bases at J, with 18 bases between. This CDR3 is built from 15 residues. Germline loops: CDR1 LNHDA, CDR2 SQIVND (reference sequence). CDR3 sequence: CASSTLAGSGYGYTF. The DNA for the CDR3 is TGTGCCAGTAGCACACTGGCGGGGAGCGGCTATGGCTACACCTTC. The variable domain in full, completed from reference TRBV19 and TRBJ1-2, reads DGGITQSPKYLFRKEGQNVTLSCEQNLNHDAMYWYRQDPGQGLRLIYYSQIVNDFQKGDIAEGYSVSREKKESFPLTVTSAQKNPTAFYLCASSTLAGSGYGYTFGSGTRLTVV.

The chain recombines TRBV5-1 with TRBJ2-5, with D tentatively TRBD2 (5 bases). Germline values: CDR1 SGHRS, CDR2 YFSETQ. V lost 3 bases and J 5 bases, leaving 14 bases between the germline ends. This CDR3 comprises 14 residues. This CDR3 is CASSSKEGWETQYF. The CDR3 DNA reads TGCGCCAGCAGCTCAAAAGAGGGATGGGAGACCCAGTACTTC. Complete variable domain (other parts from reference TRBV5-1 and TRBJ2-5): KAGVTQTPRYLIKTRGQQVTLSCSPISGHRSVSWYQQTPGQGLQFLFEYFSETQRNKGNFPGRFSGRQFSNSRSEMNVSTLELGDSALYLCASSSKEGWETQYFGPGTRLLVL.

The chain carries TRBV14 and TRBJ2-1; 12 bases are shared with TRBD1. J gave up 7 bases and V 0 bases, and 16 bases lay outside the gene matches. Germline loops: CDR1 SGHDN, CDR2 FVKESK. The CDR3 consists of 20 residues. The CDR3 DNA follows: TGTGCCAGCAGCCAAGATCGTCACTCGGGACAGGGGGCCGTTCTAAATGAGCAGTTCTTC. Translating it yields CASSQDRHSGQGAVLNEQFF.

V usage is TRBV7-3 and J usage is TRBJ2-3; no clear D. CDR1 SGHTA and CDR2 FQGTGA come from the germline V gene. The CDR3 spans 14 residues. Trimming shortened V by 1 base and J by 5 bases, and 10 bases separated the two germline ends. This CDR3 reads CASSLNGIGDTQYF. CDR3 in DNA: TGTGCCAGCAGCTTAAATGGTATCGGAGATACGCAGTATTTT.

The gene calls are TRBV28 and TRBJ2-1; TRBD1 matches at 10 bases. V shed 5 bases and J 5 bases; nucleotides not matched to a gene: 6. The CDR3 is 15 residues long. CDR1 MDHEN and CDR2 SYDVKM come from the germline V gene. The CDR3 DNA reads TGTGCCAGCAGTCTCCTCGGGACAGGGGACAATGAGCAGTTCTTC. This codes for CASSLLGTGDNEQFF.

This clone rates as medium-sized (0.01 to 0.1%). The V gene is TRBV7-6, the J gene TRBJ2-2, with D possibly TRBD2 on 5 matching bases. CDR1 SGHVS and CDR2 FNYEAQ come from the germline V gene. V lost 4 bases to trimming and J lost 0 bases, with 12 bases between them. The CDR3 has 16 amino acids. The CDR3 DNA sequence: TGTGCCAGCAGCTCCCCCGAGGGCCCGAACACCGGGGAGCTGTTTTTT. Its translation is CASSSPEGPNTGELFF.

This sequence joins TRBV11-3 and TRBJ1-1; D possibly corresponds to TRBD1 (5 bases). V gave up 6 bases and J gave up 3 bases, with 14 bases separating them. CDR3 size: 14 residues. The germline CDR1 and CDR2 sequences are SGHNT and YENEEA. The CDR3 is CASSIRGGDTEAFF. CDR3 coding DNA: TGTGCCAGCAGTATTCGGGGGGGAGACACTGAAGCTTTCTTT.

The CDR3 DNA reads as TGCAGCGTACTCGGACAGGGCGTGGATGGCTACACCTTC. Amino acid sequence: CSVLGQGVDGYTF. The V call is TRBV29-1, the J call TRBJ1-2; 8 nucleotides align to TRBD1. V dropped 6 bases and J dropped 6; count of bases not matched to a gene: 9. Per germline, CDR1 SQVTM and CDR2 ANQGSEA. The CDR3 covers 13 residues.